Presented here are 30 T cell receptor beta chains from one specimen sequenced in a study of blood T cell repertoires in COVID-19. TCRdb's table, derived via immunoSEQ multiplex PCR, lists solely in-frame clones and lacks some. This repertoire shows 85,000 to 90,000 clones, roughly 83% found once; its top ten account for roughly 27%. Sequenced sample: peripheral blood. All receptors come from a human donor in a cohort sampled during active COVID-19.

The J gene is TRBJ2-3, the V gene TRBV7-6, with D tentatively TRBD1 (6 bases). V gave up 4 bases and J gave up 4 bases, with 6 bases separating them. The CDR3 contains 12 residues. Germline CDR1 SGHVS, CDR2 FNYEAQ. CDR3 nucleotide sequence: TGTGCCAGCAGCTCAGGGGCAGATACGCAGTATTTT. This sequence encodes CASSSGADTQYF. Based on the CDR3 plus reference TRBV7-6 and TRBJ2-3, the full variable domain is GAGVSQSPRYKVTKRGQDVALRCDPISGHVSLYWYRQALGQGPEFLTYFNYEAQQDKSGLPNDRFSAERPEGSISTLTIQRTEQRDSAMYRCASSSGADTQYFGPGTRLTVL.

This clone was seen more than once but under ten times. The chain links TRBV15 to TRBJ1-2, with TRBD1 matching 8 bases. CDR3 length equals 15 residues. Germline CDR1 and CDR2: LNHNV and YYDKDF (reference sequence). V gave up 8 bases and J gave up 4 bases; unmatched junction bases: 12. CDR3 sequence: CATEPGAGGIYGYTF. The CDR3 coding sequence is TGTGCCACCGAGCCGGGGGCAGGGGGCATCTATGGCTACACCTTC.

The V gene is TRBV15, the J gene TRBJ2-1; 9 bases are a match to TRBD2. V dropped 1 base and J dropped 5; count of bases not matched to a gene: 15. The CDR3 extends over 19 amino acids. Germline V lookup: CDR1 LNHNV, CDR2 YYDKDF (reference sequence). CDR3 in DNA: TGTGCCACCAGCAGAGCCGTCCGGGCTAGCGGGATTAGGGACAATGAGCAGTTCTTC. It specifies CATSRAVRASGIRDNEQFF.

This clone was seen a handful of times. The V gene is TRBV19, the J gene TRBJ2-4, with 8 bases identical to TRBD2. Germline CDR1 is LNHDA and CDR2 is SQIVND (reference sequence). The J segment lost 0 bases and the V segment lost 4 bases, leaving 11 bases of the junction unmatched. The CDR3 contains 18 residues. The chain's CDR3 is CASSKGLGRGAAKNIQYF. CDR3 nucleotides: TGTGCCAGTAGTAAAGGACTGGGGCGGGGGGCAGCCAAAAACATTCAGTACTTC.

The chain is built from TRBV6-5 and TRBJ2-7, with D tentatively TRBD2 (5 bases). Germline-derived CDR1 and CDR2 are MNHEY and SVGAGI. The CDR3 has 15 residues. The V gene lost 7 bases and the J gene lost 0 bases, with 16 bases spanning the gap. CDR3 loop: CASIPEAVHSYEQYF. CDR3 coding DNA: TGTGCCAGCATCCCGGAGGCGGTTCACTCCTACGAGCAGTACTTC.

The chain employs TRBV10-3 and TRBJ2-7, with TRBD2 matching 7 bases. Per the germline V gene, CDR1 is ENHRY and CDR2 is SYGVKD. J was trimmed by 10 bases and V by 2 bases; bases with no gene match: 11. CDR3 length: 14 residues. The CDR3 DNA is TGTGCCATCAGTGAGGGTGGGGGGGGAACTTCCCAGTACTTC. This sequence encodes CAISEGGGGTSQYF.

This clone was counted a few times. The gene calls are TRBV5-5 and TRBJ1-1, with a weak D call TRBD1 (5 bases). This CDR3 has 16 residues. V was shortened by 1 base and J by 1 base, with 14 bases between the two germline ends. CDR1 is SGHKS, CDR2 YYEKEE, per germline (reference sequence). CDR3 in amino acids: CASSLSFGTGNTEAFF. Here the CDR3 DNA reads TGTGCCAGCAGCTTGAGTTTCGGGACTGGGAACACTGAAGCTTTCTTT.

This clone showed up just a few times. CDR3 coding DNA: TGTGCCAGCAGTTTCAGGGGAGAGACCCAGTACTTC. Translated: CASSFRGETQYF. The gene calls are TRBV6-2 or TRBV6-3 and TRBJ2-5; weak D call: TRBD1 (6 bases). Trimming shortened V by 4 bases and J by 4 bases, and 7 bases separated the two germline ends. Germline-derived CDR1 and CDR2 are MNHEY and SVGEGT. CDR3 size: 12 residues.

This chain uses TRBV6-5 with TRBJ2-7, with 7 bases matching TRBD1. The V gene's germline CDR1 is MNHEY and CDR2 SVGAGI. Trimming at V came to 0 bases and at J to 4 bases, leaving 6 bases not matched to a gene. This CDR3 region has 15 residues. The CDR3 DNA follows: TGTGCCAGCAGTTACTCCGCGACAGGGAAGTACGAGCAGTACTTC. It is translated as CASSYSATGKYEQYF.

The V call is TRBV6-6, the J call TRBJ1-3; D perhaps matches TRBD1 (6 bases). CDR3 size: 13 residues. V gave up 5 bases and J gave up 3 bases, with 8 bases separating them. Looked up from germline, CDR1 is MNHNY and CDR2 is SVGAGI (reference sequence). DNA of the CDR3: TGTGCCAGCAGTGGGACAAGTGGAAACACCATATATTTT. Protein sequence: CASSGTSGNTIYF.

Only one count was recorded for this clone. This sequence joins TRBV11-1 and TRBJ2-5; 13 nucleotides align to TRBD2. Trimming took 5 bases from V and 5 from J; bases not matched to a gene: 8. The CDR3 runs 16 residues. Germline V CDR1 and CDR2: SGHAT, FQDESV (reference sequence). In nucleotides, the CDR3 is TGTGCCAGCAGCCCCCAAGGACTAGCGGGAGTGGAGACCCAGTACTTC. Amino acids: CASSPQGLAGVETQYF.

As for this clone: This likely comes from a read error, as the CDR3 has no conserved phenylalanine or tryptophan at its end. The rearrangement uses TRBV19 and TRBJ1-2; D ambiguous. Germline V gene sequence: CDR1 LNHDA, CDR2 SQIVND (reference sequence). CDR3 length: 16 residues. Deletions cut 6 bases from V and 0 bases from J, with 17 bases between. The CDR3 protein is CASRLGLGKANYGYTL. In DNA form, the CDR3 reads TGTGCCAGTAGACTTGGTCTTGGAAAAGCTAACTATGGCTACACCCTC.

V is TRBV6-5 and J is TRBJ2-7; tentatively, D is TRBD2 (7 bases). The CDR3 is 11 residues long. The germline V gene encodes CDR1 MNHEY and CDR2 SVGAGI. V was trimmed by 7 bases and J by 7 bases, leaving 11 bases between them. As DNA, the CDR3 is TGTGCCAGCACGAGGGGGGGGGAGCAGTACTTC. Translation gives CASTRGGEQYF.

The V call is TRBV9, the J call TRBJ2-2; perhaps TRBD1 as D (6 bases). Per germline, CDR1 SGDLS and CDR2 YYNGEE. Trimming shortened V by 4 bases and J by 4 bases, and 14 bases separated the two germline ends. CDR3 length: 15 residues. CDR3 nucleotide sequence: TGTGCCAGCAGCCTCCCGGGACACACCACCGGGGAGCTGTTTTTT. As protein: CASSLPGHTTGELFF.

CDR3 DNA: TGTGCCAGCAGTCCCGCCGGTATTTCTGGAAACACCATATATTTT. This codes for CASSPAGISGNTIYF. The chain is built from TRBV28 and TRBJ1-3; D call uncertain. The V end lost 5 bases, the J end lost 1 base, and 12 bases lay between the germline ends. CDR1 is MDHEN, CDR2 SYDVKM, per germline. CDR3 length equals 15 residues. Looking up the rest from reference TRBV28 and TRBJ1-3 gives the full variable domain: DVKVTQSSRYLVKRTGEKVFLECVQDMDHENMFWYRQDPGLGLRLIYFSYDVKMKEKGDIPEGYSVSREKKERFSLILESASTNQTSMYLCASSPAGISGNTIYFGEGSWLTVV.

In its sample, this clone was seen many times. DNA for the CDR3: TGTGCCAGCAGCTTGAAGGGGACAGGGAACACCGGGGAGCTGTTTTTT. Protein: CASSLKGTGNTGELFF. The chain is built from TRBV5-5 and TRBJ2-2, with 8 bases aligning to TRBD1. The V segment lost 1 base and the J segment 1 base; nucleotides outside the gene matches: 3. Germline CDR1 is SGHKS and CDR2 is YYEKEE (reference sequence). The CDR3 is 16 amino acids.

This chain joins TRBV9 and TRBJ2-5; 8 bases align to TRBD1. Trimming took 9 bases from V and 1 from J; bases not matched to a gene: 11. Germline assignment: CDR1 SGDLS and CDR2 YYNGEE. This CDR3 has 15 amino acids. The CDR3 here is CATSPTGVPQETQYF. CDR3 nucleotides: TGTGCCACGTCGCCGACAGGGGTCCCCCAAGAGACCCAGTACTTC.

The V call is TRBV7-2, the J call TRBJ2-7; 7 bases align to TRBD2. Looked up from germline, CDR1 is SGHTA and CDR2 is FQGNSA. Losses at the gene ends were 3 bases for V and 0 bases for J; bases not matched to a gene: 11. This CDR3 has 17 residues. CDR3: CASSFLLGGGRSYEQYF. CDR3 sequence (DNA): TGTGCCAGCAGCTTTCTTTTGGGGGGGGGACGCTCCTACGAGCAGTACTTC.

The V and J genes are TRBV6-5 and TRBJ2-2; D perhaps matches TRBD1 (5 bases). The CDR3 length is 14 residues. Germline V lookup: CDR1 MNHEY, CDR2 SVGAGI. Trimming removed 6 bases at V and 2 bases at J, with 10 bases between. The CDR3, as DNA: TGTGCCAGCAGCCAAGACAGTAACACCGGGGAGCTGTTTTTT. This encodes CASSQDSNTGELFF.

V usage is TRBV21-1 and J usage is TRBJ1-1; the D call of TRBD1 is as the table states it, not checked on the DNA. TRBV21-1 is termed a pseudogene. This CDR3 region has 17 residues. This CDR3 is CASSANRGLGVVTEAFF. CDR3 in DNA: TGTGCCAGCAGCGCGAACAGGGGGCTGGGGGTAGTCACTGAAGCTTTCTTT.

This chain connects TRBV12-3 or TRBV12-4 to TRBJ2-1, with a possible D match to TRBD1 (5 bases). Trimming stripped 6 bases from V and 9 bases from J, with 12 bases between. This CDR3 is built from 12 residues. CDR3 region: CASRSQGFEQFF. Here the CDR3 DNA reads TGTGCCAGCAGGAGTCAGGGATTTGAGCAGTTCTTC.

This sequence joins TRBV30 and TRBJ1-1, with TRBD1 identical over 10 bases. Looked up from germline, CDR1 is GTSNPN and CDR2 is SVGIG (reference sequence). The CDR3 totals 13 residues. After removal of 7 bases from V and 4 bases from J, the junction contained 6 bases not matched to a gene. CDR3 DNA sequence: TGTGCCTCGTGGACAGGGGGGGGCACTGAAGCTTTCTTT. Protein: CASWTGGGTEAFF.

The chain links TRBV6-2 or TRBV6-3 to TRBJ1-2; maybe TRBD1 (5 bases). CDR1 is MNHEY and CDR2 is SVGEGT in the germline V gene. The V end was cut by 4 bases, the J end by 2 bases, with 8 bases between. The CDR3 is 13 residues long. CDR3 nucleotides: TGTGCCAGCAGTTTTTACAGGAACTATGGCTACACCTTC. Translating it yields CASSFYRNYGYTF.

J is TRBJ2-7 and V is TRBV5-1; 10 bases map to TRBD2. The V and J ends lost 2 bases and 5 bases, in that order; junction bases with no gene match: 7. CDR1 is SGHRS and CDR2 is YFSETQ in the germline V gene. The length of the CDR3 is 15 residues. This chain's CDR3 is CASSFSGREDNEQYF. The CDR3 coding sequence is TGCGCCAGCAGCTTCAGCGGGAGGGAGGATAACGAGCAGTACTTC. The variable domain in full, completed from reference TRBV5-1 and TRBJ2-7, reads KAGVTQTPRYLIKTRGQQVTLSCSPISGHRSVSWYQQTPGQGLQFLFEYFSETQRNKGNFPGRFSGRQFSNSRSEMNVSTLELGDSALYLCASSFSGREDNEQYFGPGTRLTVT.

V gene TRBV29-1 combines with J gene TRBJ2-1; possible D gene TRBD2, 7 bases. Germline values: CDR1 SQVTM, CDR2 ANQGSEA. Trimming left V 7 bases short and J 6 bases short, with 16 bases between. This CDR3 comprises 13 residues. DNA of the CDR3: TGCAGCGGGGACCTAGGGGGGGTCAATGAGCAGTTCTTC. The encoded protein is CSGDLGGVNEQFF.

The chain carries TRBV9 and TRBJ1-6; a possible D gene is TRBD1 (5 bases). The V gene lost 0 bases and the J gene lost 0 bases, with 13 bases spanning the gap. The CDR3 consists of 18 residues. In germline, CDR1 is SGDLS, CDR2 YYNGEE. The CDR3 spells CASSVAGERSSYNSPLHF. For the CDR3, the DNA is TGTGCCAGCAGCGTAGCGGGGGAAAGGAGCTCCTATAATTCACCCCTCCACTTT.

V and J are TRBV5-4 and TRBJ2-2, with 7 nucleotides matching TRBD1. This CDR3 region has 16 residues. Germline V gives CDR1 SGHNT, CDR2 YYREEE (reference sequence). V shed 1 base, J shed 2 bases, and the junction held 5 bases outside the gene matches. The CDR3 spells CASSLPQGFNTGELFF. CDR3 nucleotides: TGTGCCAGCAGCTTGCCACAGGGGTTCAACACCGGGGAGCTGTTTTTT.

This chain joins TRBV14 and TRBJ2-3; TRBD2 agrees at 9 bases. Germline V lookup: CDR1 SGHDN, CDR2 FVKESK. V shed 1 base and J 4 bases; nucleotides not matched to a gene: 6. The length of the CDR3 is 16 residues. The CDR3 region is CASSQGTGTSSDTQYF. In nucleotides, the CDR3 is TGTGCCAGCAGCCAAGGAACGGGGACTAGCTCAGATACGCAGTATTTT. The complete variable domain, with remaining parts taken from reference TRBV14 and TRBJ2-3, reads EAGVTQFPSHSVIEKGQTVTLRCDPISGHDNLYWYRRVMGKEIKFLLHFVKESKQDESGMPNNRFLAERTGGTYSTLKVQPAELEDSGVYFCASSQGTGTSSDTQYFGPGTRLTVL.

The chain couples TRBV7-6 to TRBJ2-7; 9 positions match TRBD1. There are 15 residues in the CDR3. CDR1 is SGHVS and CDR2 is FNYEAQ in the germline V gene. With V trimmed by 5 bases and J by 1 base, 6 bases remained unmatched. This CDR3 reads CASSETGTGSYEQYF. CDR3 sequence (DNA): TGTGCCAGCAGCGAGACCGGGACAGGGTCCTACGAGCAGTACTTC.

For the CDR3, the DNA is TGTGCCACCAGACCCGGGAGCTACAATGAGCAGTTCTTC. It codes for CATRPGSYNEQFF. The gene calls are TRBV15 and TRBJ2-1; a possible D gene is TRBD2 (6 bases). The CDR3 consists of 13 residues. Trimming stripped 6 bases from V and 3 bases from J, with 9 bases between. Germline V gene sequence: CDR1 LNHNV, CDR2 YYDKDF (reference sequence).